The present TCR beta chain was sequenced within a study of T cell responses to AZD1222 COVID-19 vaccine. Assay used: immunoSEQ multiplex PCR; TCRdb lists only in-frame clones, some missing. This table holds approximately 200,000 clones, around 87% found once. Sequencing used peripheral blood, obtained on day 0 of MenACWY control vaccination. This clonotype was sampled from an adult in good health.

CDR3 bases: TGCGCCAGCAGCTTTTGGGGGGTCACTGAAGCTTTCTTT. Its translation is CASSFWGVTEAFF. The chain joins TRBV5-1 to TRBJ1-1; tentative D call: TRBD1 (5 bases). Trimming pared 2 bases from V and 4 bases from J, leaving 9 bases between. CDR1 and CDR2 from the germline V gene are SGHRS and YFSETQ. The CDR3 spans 13 residues.